The clone carrying this T cell receptor beta chain was seen at least ten times. No antigen is known for it. This record comes from a study of regulatory T cells in long-lasting Graves disease. Across the study: Graves' cases, newly diagnosed, had used antithyroid drugs under 3 months.

CDR1 is ENHRY, CDR2 SYGVKD, per germline. There are 14 residues in the CDR3. Losses at the gene ends were 6 bases for V and 0 bases for J; bases not matched to a gene: 4. Described time point: newly diagnosed GD, antithyroid drugs for less than 3 months. Preparation of the TCR library used RNA extracted from PBMCs. Building the TCR beta libraries relied on iRepertoire HTBI primers, and CDR3 regions underwent Arm-PCR. Via MiXCR, TCRdb re-called the multiplex PCR reads, giving one row per CDR3 protein. The repertoire holds 450,000 to 700,000 distinct CDR3 sequences, with roughly 13% as singletons. Study observations and caveats: Under persistent disease, TRBV28, TRBJ1-2 and TRBJ2-5 were used preferentially.

The same data also contributed to another study, on T cells in Graves' hyperthyroidism and ophthalmopathy.

This sequence joins TRBV10-3 and TRBJ2-5; 7 bases are a match to TRBD1. Sequences were derived from peripheral blood mononuclear cells (PBMCs), sampled at new diagnosis, from a patient treated with antithyroid drugs. The source is a man younger than 45 with Graves disease. The CDR3, as DNA: TGTGCCATCAGGGCAACAGGGGACCAAGAGACCCAGTACTTC. Protein product: CAIRATGDQETQYF.